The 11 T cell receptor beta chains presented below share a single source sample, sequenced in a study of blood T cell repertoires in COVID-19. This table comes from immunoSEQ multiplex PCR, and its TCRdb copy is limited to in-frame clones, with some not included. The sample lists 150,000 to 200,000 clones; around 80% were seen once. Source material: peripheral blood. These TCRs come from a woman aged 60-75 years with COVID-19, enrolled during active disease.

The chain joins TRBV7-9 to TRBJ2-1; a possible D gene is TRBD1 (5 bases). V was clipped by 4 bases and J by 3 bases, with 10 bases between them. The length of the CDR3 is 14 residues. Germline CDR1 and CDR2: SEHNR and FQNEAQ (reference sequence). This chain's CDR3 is CASSSDQGYNEQFF. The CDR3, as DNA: TGTGCCAGCAGCTCGGATCAGGGCTACAATGAGCAGTTCTTC.

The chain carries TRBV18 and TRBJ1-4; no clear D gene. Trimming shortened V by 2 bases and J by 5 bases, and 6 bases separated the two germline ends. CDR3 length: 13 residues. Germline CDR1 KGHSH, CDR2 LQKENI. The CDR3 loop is CASSPAVNEKLFF. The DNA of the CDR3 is TGTGCCAGCTCACCAGCAGTAAATGAAAAACTGTTTTTT.

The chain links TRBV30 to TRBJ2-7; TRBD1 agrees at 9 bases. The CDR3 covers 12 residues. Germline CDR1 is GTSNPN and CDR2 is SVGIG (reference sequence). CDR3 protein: CSMGDRAYEQYF. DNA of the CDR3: TGTTCAATGGGGGACAGGGCCTACGAGCAGTACTTC.

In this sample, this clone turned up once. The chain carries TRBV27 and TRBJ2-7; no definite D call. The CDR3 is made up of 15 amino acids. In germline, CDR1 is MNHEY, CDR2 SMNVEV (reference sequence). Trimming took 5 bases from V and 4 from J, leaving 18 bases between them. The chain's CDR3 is CASSSPSRSSYEQYF. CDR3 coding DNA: TGTGCCAGCAGTAGCCCGTCTAGAAGCTCTTACGAGCAGTACTTC.

The CDR3 region has the DNA TGCAGCGTTGCCTTACCCGGAGGGCAGTTCTTC. Protein sequence: CSVALPGGQFF. The rearrangement uses TRBV29-1 and TRBJ2-1; D is perhaps TRBD2 (5 bases). Germline CDR1 and CDR2: SQVTM and ANQGSEA. V lost 4 bases to trimming and J lost 12 bases, with 13 bases between them. The CDR3 is made up of 11 amino acids.

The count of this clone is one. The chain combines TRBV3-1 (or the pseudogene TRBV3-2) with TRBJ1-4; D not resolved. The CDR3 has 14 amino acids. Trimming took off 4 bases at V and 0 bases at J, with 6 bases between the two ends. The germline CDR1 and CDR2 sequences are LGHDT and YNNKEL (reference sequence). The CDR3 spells CASSLAATNEKLFF. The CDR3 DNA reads TGTGCCAGCAGCCTGGCTGCAACTAATGAAAAACTGTTTTTT.

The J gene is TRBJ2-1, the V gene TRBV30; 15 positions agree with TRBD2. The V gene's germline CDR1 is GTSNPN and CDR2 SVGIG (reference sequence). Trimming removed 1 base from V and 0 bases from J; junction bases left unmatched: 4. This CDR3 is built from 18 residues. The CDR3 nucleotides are TGTGCCTGGAGTGACGGACTAGCGGGAGGGCCCTCCTACAATGAGCAGTTCTTC. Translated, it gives CAWSDGLAGGPSYNEQFF.

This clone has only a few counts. CDR3 bases: TGTGCCAGCGGACAGATAAGCACAGATACGCAGTATTTT. Protein: CASGQISTDTQYF. This chain joins TRBV28 and TRBJ2-3; possibly TRBD1 for D (6 bases). Germline V lookup: CDR1 MDHEN, CDR2 SYDVKM. The CDR3 runs 13 residues. Trimming pared 8 bases from V and 0 bases from J, leaving 9 bases between.

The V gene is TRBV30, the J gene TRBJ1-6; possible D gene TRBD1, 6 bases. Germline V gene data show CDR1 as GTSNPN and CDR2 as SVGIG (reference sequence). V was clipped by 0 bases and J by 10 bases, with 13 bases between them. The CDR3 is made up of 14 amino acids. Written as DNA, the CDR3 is TGTGCCTGGAGTGTAGGGGGGGACGTGTCACCCCTCCACTTT. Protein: CAWSVGGDVSPLHF.

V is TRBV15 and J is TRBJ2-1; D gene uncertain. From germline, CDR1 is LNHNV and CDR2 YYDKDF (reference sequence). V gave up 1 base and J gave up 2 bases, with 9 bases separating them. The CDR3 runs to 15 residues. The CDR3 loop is CATSRGLDPYNEQFF. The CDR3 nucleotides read TGTGCCACCAGCAGAGGGCTAGACCCCTACAATGAGCAGTTCTTC.

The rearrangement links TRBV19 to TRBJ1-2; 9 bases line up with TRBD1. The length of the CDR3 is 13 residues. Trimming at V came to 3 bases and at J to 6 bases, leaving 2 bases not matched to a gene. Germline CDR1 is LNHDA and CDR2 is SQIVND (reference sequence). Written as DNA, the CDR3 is TGTGCCAGTAGTATGAGGACAGGGGATGGCTACACCTTC. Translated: CASSMRTGDGYTF.